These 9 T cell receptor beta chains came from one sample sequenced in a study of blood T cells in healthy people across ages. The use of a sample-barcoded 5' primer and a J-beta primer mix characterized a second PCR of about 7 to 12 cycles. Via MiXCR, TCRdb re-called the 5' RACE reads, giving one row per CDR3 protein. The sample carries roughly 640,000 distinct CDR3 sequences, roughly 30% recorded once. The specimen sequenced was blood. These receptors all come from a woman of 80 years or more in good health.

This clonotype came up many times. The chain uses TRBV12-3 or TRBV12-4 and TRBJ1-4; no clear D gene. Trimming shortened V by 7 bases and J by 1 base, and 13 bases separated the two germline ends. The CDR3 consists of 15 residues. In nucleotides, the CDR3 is TGTGCCAGCACACGGACCGGCGGAACTAATGAAAAACTGTTTTTT. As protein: CASTRTGGTNEKLFF.

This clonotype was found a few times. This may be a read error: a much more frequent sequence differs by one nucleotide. DNA of the CDR3: TGTGCCAGGCTGGTCGGGGCCAGGGCTGAAGCTTTCTTT. This encodes CARLVGARAEAFF. The genes are TRBV7-2 and TRBJ1-1, with a possible D match to TRBD1 (5 bases). This CDR3 comprises 13 residues. Trimming left V 9 bases short and J 6 bases short, with 17 bases between. Looked up from germline, CDR1 is SGHTA and CDR2 is FQGNSA.

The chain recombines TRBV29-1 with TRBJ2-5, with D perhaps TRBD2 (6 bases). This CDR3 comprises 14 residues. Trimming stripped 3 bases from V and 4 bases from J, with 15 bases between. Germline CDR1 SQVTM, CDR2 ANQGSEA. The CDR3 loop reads CSVDIGLTGETQYF. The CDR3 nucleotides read TGCAGCGTTGATATCGGACTAACCGGAGAGACCCAGTACTTC. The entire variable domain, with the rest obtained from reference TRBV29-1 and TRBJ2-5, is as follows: SAVISQKPSRDICQRGTSLTIQCQVDSQVTMMFWYRQQPGQSLTLIATANQGSEATYESGFVIDKFPISRPNLTFSTLTVSNMSPEDSSIYLCSVDIGLTGETQYFGPGTRLLVL.

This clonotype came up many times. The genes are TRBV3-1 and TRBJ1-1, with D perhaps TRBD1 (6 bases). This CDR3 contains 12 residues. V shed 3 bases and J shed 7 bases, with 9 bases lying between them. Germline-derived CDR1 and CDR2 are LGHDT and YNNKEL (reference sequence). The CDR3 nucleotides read TGTGCCAGCAGCCAGCGGGGGCATGAAGCTTTCTTT. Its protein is CASSQRGHEAFF. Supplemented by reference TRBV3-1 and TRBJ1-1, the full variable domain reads DTAVSQTPKYLVTQMGNDKSIKCEQNLGHDTMYWYKQDSKKFLKIMFSYNNKELIINETVPNRFSPKSPDKAHLNLHINSLELGDSAVYFCASSQRGHEAFFGQGTRLTVV.

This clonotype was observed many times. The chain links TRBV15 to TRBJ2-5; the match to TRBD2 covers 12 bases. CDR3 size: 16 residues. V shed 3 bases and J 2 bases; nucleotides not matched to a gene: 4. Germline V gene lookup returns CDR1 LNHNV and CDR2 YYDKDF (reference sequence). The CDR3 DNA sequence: TGTGCCACCAGCAGTAGACTAGCGGGGGAACAAGAGACCCAGTACTTC. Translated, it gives CATSSRLAGEQETQYF.

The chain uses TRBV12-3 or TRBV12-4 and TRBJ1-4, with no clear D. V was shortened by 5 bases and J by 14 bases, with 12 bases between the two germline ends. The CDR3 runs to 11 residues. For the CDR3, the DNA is TGTGCCAGCAGTCCGGGCCGACCCCTGTTTTTT. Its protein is CASSPGRPLFF.

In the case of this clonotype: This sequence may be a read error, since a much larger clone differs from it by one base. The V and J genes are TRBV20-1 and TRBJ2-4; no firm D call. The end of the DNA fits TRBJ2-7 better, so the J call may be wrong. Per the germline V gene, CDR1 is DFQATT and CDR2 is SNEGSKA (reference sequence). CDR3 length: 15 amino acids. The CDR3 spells CSARPAVSVGAEQYF. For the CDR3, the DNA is TGCAGTGCTAGACCGGCTGTCAGCGTGGGCGCCGAGCAGTACTTC.

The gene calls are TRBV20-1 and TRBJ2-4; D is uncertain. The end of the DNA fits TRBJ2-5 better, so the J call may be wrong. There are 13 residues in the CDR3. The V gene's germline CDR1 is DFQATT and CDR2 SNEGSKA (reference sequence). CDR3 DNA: TGCAGTGCCTCAAACCCTCGGAAAGAGACCCAGTACTTC. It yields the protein CSASNPRKETQYF.

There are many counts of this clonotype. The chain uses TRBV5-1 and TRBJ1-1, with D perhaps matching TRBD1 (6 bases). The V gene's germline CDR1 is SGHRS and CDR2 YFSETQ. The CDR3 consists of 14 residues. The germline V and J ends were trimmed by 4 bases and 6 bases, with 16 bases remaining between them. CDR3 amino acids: CASSHLQGGAEAFF. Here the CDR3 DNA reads TGCGCCAGCAGCCACCTACAGGGAGGGGCTGAAGCTTTCTTT.